Each of the 10 T cell receptor beta chains below was sequenced from the same sample in a study of T cells in Graves' hyperthyroidism and ophthalmopathy. Amplified regions were TCR beta CDR3 sequences from RNA transcripts. Researchers ran a first-round RT-PCR on the TCR CDR3 using the HTBI primer set. TCRdb processed the multiplex PCR reads anew with MiXCR; each CDR3 protein has one entry. The repertoire holds tens of thousands of distinct CDR3 sequences, roughly 50% seen once, with approximately 3.5% in the top ten. The specimen was blood. The receptors come from a woman aged 60-75 years with Graves' ophthalmopathy.

The table lists this clonotype with many counts. The CDR3 coding sequence is TGCGCCAGCAGCTTGATGGGGGATGATGAAAAACTGTTTTTT. Protein product: CASSLMGDDEKLFF. The chain carries TRBV5-1 and TRBJ1-4, with D possibly matching TRBD1 (5 bases). Per germline, CDR1 SGHRS and CDR2 YFSETQ. CDR3 length equals 14 residues. The V and J ends lost 1 base and 6 bases respectively, with 10 bases between them.

The chain is built from TRBV29-1 and TRBJ1-2; TRBD1 aligns across 7 bases. Losses at the gene ends were 6 bases for V and 6 bases for J; bases not matched to a gene: 13. Per germline, CDR1 SQVTM and CDR2 ANQGSEA. The CDR3 runs to 14 residues. CDR3 amino acids: CSVETGALGNGYTF. The CDR3 DNA reads TGCAGCGTCGAAACAGGGGCTTTAGGCAATGGCTACACCTTC. Using reference TRBV29-1 and TRBJ1-2 for the parts outside the CDR3, the full variable domain is SAVISQKPSRDICQRGTSLTIQCQVDSQVTMMFWYRQQPGQSLTLIATANQGSEATYESGFVIDKFPISRPNLTFSTLTVSNMSPEDSSIYLCSVETGALGNGYTFGSGTRLTVV.

This clonotype appeared a few times. The chain uses TRBV10-2 and TRBJ2-1; TRBD1 matches 9 bases. This CDR3 spans 14 amino acids. Germline CDR1 and CDR2: WSHSY and SAAADI. V lost 8 bases, J lost 7 bases, and 9 bases stayed unmatched. The CDR3 loop is CASGNRGRGNEQFF. The CDR3 region has the DNA TGCGCCAGCGGAAACAGGGGGCGAGGGAATGAGCAGTTCTTC.

This clonotype occurred many times. This rearrangement joins TRBV7-8 to TRBJ1-1; 8 bases agree with TRBD1. Trimming removed 1 base from V and 3 bases from J; junction bases left unmatched: 4. The length of the CDR3 is 15 residues. CDR1 and CDR2 from the germline V gene are SGHVS and FQNEAQ. DNA of the CDR3: TGTGCCAGCAGCTTAGGGACAGGGCGAGACACTGAAGCTTTCTTT. Protein: CASSLGTGRDTEAFF. The full variable domain, its missing parts supplied by reference TRBV7-8 and TRBJ1-1, is GAGVSQSPRYKVAKRGQDVALRCDPISGHVSLFWYQQALGQGPEFLTYFQNEAQLDKSGLPSDRFFAERPEGSVSTLKIQRTQQEDSAVYLCASSLGTGRDTEAFFGQGTRLTVV.

Of note for this clonotype: Its ends do not fully match the called genes, so a read error is possible. The rearrangement joins TRBV5-1 to TRBJ1-2; possible D gene TRBD1, 5 bases. The CDR3 runs to 15 residues. Germline V lookup: CDR1 SGHRS, CDR2 YFSETQ. The DNA of the CDR3 is TGTGCCAGCAGCTTGGTTGTATGGGGCGACTATGGCTACACCTTC. Its translation is CASSLVVWGDYGYTF. The whole variable domain, remainder taken from reference TRBV5-1 and TRBJ1-2, is KAGVTQTPRYLIKTRGQQVTLSCSPISGHRSVSWYQQTPGQGLQFLFEYFSETQRNKGNFPGRFSGRQFSNSRSEMNVSTLELGDSALYLCASSLVVWGDYGYTFGSGTRLTVV.

The chain couples TRBV19 to TRBJ1-5; D uncertain. Per the germline V gene, CDR1 is LNHDA and CDR2 is SQIVND (reference sequence). This CDR3 region has 16 residues. Trimming removed 3 bases from V and 3 bases from J, with 15 bases in between. The CDR3 sequence is CASSIRPSPDNQPQHF. CDR3 coding DNA: TGTGCCAGTAGTATTCGTCCCAGCCCTGACAATCAGCCCCAGCATTTT.

This clonotype is a singleton in its sample. The CDR3 DNA sequence: TGTGCCAGCAGCGAACGGGAGGGCTACGAGCAGTACTTC. Protein: CASSEREGYEQYF. The chain couples TRBV3-1 to TRBJ2-7; 8 bases agree with TRBD2. V was clipped by 5 bases and J by 3 bases; unmatched bases: 3. Germline V gene lookup returns CDR1 LGHDT and CDR2 YNNKEL (reference sequence). The CDR3 covers 13 residues.

The chain has TRBV6-5 and TRBJ2-7, with D perhaps being TRBD1 or TRBD2 (5 bases each). V gave up 4 bases and J gave up 1 base, with 8 bases separating them. The length of the CDR3 is 13 residues. Looked up from germline, CDR1 is MNHEY and CDR2 is SVGAGI. CDR3 in DNA: TGTGCCAGCAGTTGGGACGGTTCCTACGAGCAGTACTTC. As protein: CASSWDGSYEQYF.

Remarks on this clonotype: In this CDR3 the conserved last residue, phenylalanine or tryptophan, is missing, so a read error is likely. The CDR3 nucleotides are TGTGCCAGCAGTTCCACGACAGGGATTCGGACCGAAGCTTTCCTT. Protein sequence: CASSSTTGIRTEAFL. The chain is built from TRBV12-3 or TRBV12-4 and TRBJ1-1; TRBD1 aligns across 7 bases. This CDR3 has 15 residues. The junction had 13 bases not matched to a gene; V was cut back by 4 bases and J by 8 bases.

The chain is built from TRBV6-5 and TRBJ2-3; a possible D gene is TRBD1 (6 bases). Germline V CDR1 and CDR2: MNHEY, SVGAGI. Trimming took off 5 bases at V and 3 bases at J, with 12 bases between the two ends. The CDR3 is 14 residues long. In DNA, the CDR3 is TGTGCCAGCAGTCAGGTGGGGGCAACAGATACGCAGTATTTT. This gives the protein CASSQVGATDTQYF.